The next 9 T cell receptor beta chains were all read from a single sample in a study of blood T cell repertoires in COVID-19. Clones were sequenced by immunoSEQ multiplex PCR, and TCRdb holds only the in-frame ones, with some missing. Here the sample spans some 110,000 clones, over 80% being singletons. Sequences were obtained from PBMCs or T cells enriched from blood (not recorded which). All receptors derive from a woman in her twenties or thirties who had recovered from COVID-19.

This sequence joins TRBV10-3 and TRBJ1-1; TRBD1 might be the D (5 bases). CDR1 is ENHRY and CDR2 is SYGVKD in the germline V gene. The CDR3 runs 14 residues. Trimming shortened V by 3 bases and J by 6 bases, and 14 bases separated the two germline ends. The CDR3 DNA is TGTGCCATCAGTGACCTCGACAGTCAACCTGAAGCTTTCTTT. It encodes CAISDLDSQPEAFF.

This rearrangement joins TRBV7-2 to TRBJ2-3; no reliable D call. Deletions cut 1 base from V and 4 bases from J, with 9 bases between. Germline CDR1 is SGHTA and CDR2 is FQGNSA. The CDR3 contains 14 residues. The CDR3 loop is CASSLDYRADTQYF. The DNA for the CDR3 is TGTGCCAGCAGCTTAGACTACCGGGCAGATACGCAGTATTTT.

The chain has TRBV5-1 and TRBJ2-1; D is undetermined. Trimming left V 4 bases short and J 5 bases short, with 10 bases between. Germline V gene sequence: CDR1 SGHRS, CDR2 YFSETQ. The length of the CDR3 is 13 residues. CDR3 sequence (DNA): TGCGCCAGCAGCCCGAGCGCGCACAATGAGCAGTTCTTC. Translating gives CASSPSAHNEQFF.

The chain is built from TRBV5-1 and TRBJ1-6; 9 bases are a match to TRBD1. V dropped 5 bases and J dropped 7; count of bases not matched to a gene: 7. The CDR3 is 15 residues long. CDR1 and CDR2 (germline): SGHRS, YFSETQ. The DNA for the CDR3 is TGCGCCAGCAGAACGGCCGGGACAGGGAATTCACCCCTCCACTTT. This translates into CASRTAGTGNSPLHF.

The V gene is TRBV4-2, the J gene TRBJ2-7, with 10 positions matching TRBD2. CDR1 and CDR2 (germline): LGHNA, YNFKEQ. The CDR3 has 16 amino acids. The V segment lost 0 bases and the J segment 0 bases; nucleotides outside the gene matches: 2. DNA of the CDR3: TGTGCCAGCAGCCAAGACCTAGCGGGAGACTCCTACGAGCAGTACTTC. It encodes CASSQDLAGDSYEQYF.

The chain is built from TRBV10-3 and TRBJ2-7; 10 nucleotides line up with TRBD2. The junction had 18 bases not matched to a gene; V was cut back by 0 bases and J by 7 bases. Germline V CDR1 and CDR2: ENHRY, SYGVKD. This CDR3 has 19 residues. CDR3: CAISESLLAGVPGVREQYF. The CDR3 nucleotides are TGTGCCATCAGTGAGTCTTTGCTAGCGGGAGTCCCGGGGGTAAGGGAGCAGTACTTC.

V usage is TRBV7-2 and J usage is TRBJ2-1; 8 bases are shared with TRBD1. This CDR3 has 16 residues. With 5 bases clipped from V and 7 bases from J, the junction kept 13 bases outside the gene matches. The germline V gene encodes CDR1 SGHTA and CDR2 FQGNSA. The CDR3 DNA reads as TGTGCCAGCAGCCCCGCCCCCGGACAGGGATTGAATGAGCAGTTCTTC. This translates into CASSPAPGQGLNEQFF.

This sequence joins TRBV7-6 and TRBJ2-2; 9 positions match TRBD2. Germline-derived CDR1 and CDR2 are SGHVS and FNYEAQ. Losses at the gene ends were 0 bases for V and 7 bases for J; bases not matched to a gene: 3. The CDR3 is 15 amino acids. The CDR3 DNA sequence: TGTGCCAGCAGCTTAGCTAGCGGGAGTCTCGGGGAGCTGTTTTTT. Amino acid sequence: CASSLASGSLGELFF.

V usage is TRBV7-2 and J usage is TRBJ1-4; 8 bases fit TRBD1. Germline lookup yields CDR1 SGHTA and CDR2 FQGNSA. V was pared by 4 bases and J by 13 bases, with 8 bases of the junction left unmatched. The CDR3 has 13 residues. CDR3 nucleotides: TGTGCCAGCAGCTCCGGACAGGGCCTGGGACTGTTTTTT. Encoded protein: CASSSGQGLGLFF.